This TCR beta chain was found in a study of blood T cell repertoires in COVID-19. Overall study context: Nucleic acid was either cDNA or gDNA, and it came from T cells, B-cell-depleted T cells, or PBMCs.

This CDR3 is 16 amino acids long. The germline V gene has CDR1 LNHDA and CDR2 SQIVND (reference sequence). V lost 3 bases and J lost 3; bases outside the gene matches: 9. Only in-frame clones appear in the TCRdb table, and some are missing; sequencing was by immunoSEQ multiplex PCR. This sample has 170,000 or so clones, with around 80% found just once. Only a few counts were recorded for this clone. This TCR was sampled from a man in his 70s with active or convalescent COVID-19. V is TRBV19 and J is TRBJ2-7, with 9 bases matching TRBD1. Sequenced input: peripheral blood. This chain's CDR3 is CASSMGSGTGLYEQYF. CDR3 bases: TGTGCCAGTAGTATGGGCTCCGGGACAGGGCTCTACGAGCAGTACTTC.